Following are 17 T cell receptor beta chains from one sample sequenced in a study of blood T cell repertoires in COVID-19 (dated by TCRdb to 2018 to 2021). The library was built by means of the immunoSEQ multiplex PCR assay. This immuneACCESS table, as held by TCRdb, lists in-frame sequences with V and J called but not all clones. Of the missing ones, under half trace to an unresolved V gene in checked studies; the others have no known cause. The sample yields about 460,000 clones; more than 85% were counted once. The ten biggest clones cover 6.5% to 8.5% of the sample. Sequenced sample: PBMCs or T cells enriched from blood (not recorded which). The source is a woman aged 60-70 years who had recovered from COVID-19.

The CDR3 coding sequence is TGTGCCAGCAGTGAGGGACAGGGGATGAACACTGAAGCTTTCTTT. Its protein is CASSEGQGMNTEAFF. The V and J genes are TRBV2 and TRBJ1-1, with TRBD1 matching 10 bases. V shed 3 bases, J shed 0 bases, and the junction held 1 base outside the gene matches. Looked up from germline, CDR1 is SNHLY and CDR2 is FYNNEI. The CDR3 is made up of 15 amino acids. The entire variable domain, with the rest obtained from reference TRBV2 and TRBJ1-1, is as follows: EPEVTQTPSHQVTQMGQEVILRCVPISNHLYFYWYRQILGQKVEFLVSFYNNEISEKSEIFDDQFSVERPDGSNFTLKIRSTKLEDSAMYFCASSEGQGMNTEAFFGQGTRLTVV.

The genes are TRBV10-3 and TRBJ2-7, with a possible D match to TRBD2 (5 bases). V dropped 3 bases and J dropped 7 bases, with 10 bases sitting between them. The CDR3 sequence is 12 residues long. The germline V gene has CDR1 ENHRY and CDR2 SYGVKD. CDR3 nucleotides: TGTGCCATCAGTGACGGGGTAGGGGAGCAGTACGTC. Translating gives CAISDGVGEQYV.

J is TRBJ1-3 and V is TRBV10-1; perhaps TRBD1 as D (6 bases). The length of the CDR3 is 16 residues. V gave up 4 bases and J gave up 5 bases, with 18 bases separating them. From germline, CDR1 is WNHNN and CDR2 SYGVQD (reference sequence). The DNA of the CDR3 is TGCGCCAGCAGTGCCGGAGAGGGGGACAAAAGAAACACCATATATTTT. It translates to CASSAGEGDKRNTIYF.

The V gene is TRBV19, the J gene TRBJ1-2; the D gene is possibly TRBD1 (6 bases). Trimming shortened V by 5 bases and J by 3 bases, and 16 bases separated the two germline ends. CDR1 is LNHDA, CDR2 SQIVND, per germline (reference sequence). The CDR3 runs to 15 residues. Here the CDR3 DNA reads TGTGCCAGTAGTCCGACCATGGACAGTGACTATGGCTACACCTTC. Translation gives CASSPTMDSDYGYTF. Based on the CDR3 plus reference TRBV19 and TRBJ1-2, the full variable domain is DGGITQSPKYLFRKEGQNVTLSCEQNLNHDAMYWYRQDPGQGLRLIYYSQIVNDFQKGDIAEGYSVSREKKESFPLTVTSAQKNPTAFYLCASSPTMDSDYGYTFGSGTRLTVV.

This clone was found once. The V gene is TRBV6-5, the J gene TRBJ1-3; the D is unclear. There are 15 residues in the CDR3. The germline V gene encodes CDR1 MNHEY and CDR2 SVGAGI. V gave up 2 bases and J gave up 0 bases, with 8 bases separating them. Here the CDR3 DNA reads TGTGCCAGCAGTTACAGCCTCCCCTCTGGAAACACCATATATTTT. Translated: CASSYSLPSGNTIYF.

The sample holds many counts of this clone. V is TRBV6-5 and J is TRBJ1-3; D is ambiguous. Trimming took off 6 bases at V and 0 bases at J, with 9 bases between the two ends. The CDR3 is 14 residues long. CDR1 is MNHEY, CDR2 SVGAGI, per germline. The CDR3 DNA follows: TGTGCCAGCAGCCGGGAGCACTCTGGAAACACCATATATTTT. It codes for CASSREHSGNTIYF.

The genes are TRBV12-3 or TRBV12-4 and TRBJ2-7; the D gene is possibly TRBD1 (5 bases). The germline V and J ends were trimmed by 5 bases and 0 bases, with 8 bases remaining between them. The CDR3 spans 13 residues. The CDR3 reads CASSPDSSYEQYF. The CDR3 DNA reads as TGTGCCAGCAGTCCCGACAGCTCCTACGAGCAGTACTTC.

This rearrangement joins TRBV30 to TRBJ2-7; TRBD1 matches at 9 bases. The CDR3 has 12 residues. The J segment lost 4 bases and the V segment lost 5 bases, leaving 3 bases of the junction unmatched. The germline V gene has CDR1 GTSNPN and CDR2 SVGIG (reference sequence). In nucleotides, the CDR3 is TGTGCCTGGGACAGGGGGACGTACGAGCAGTACTTC. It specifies CAWDRGTYEQYF.

In nucleotides, the CDR3 is TGTGCCAGCAGCCCCGGAGCAGCAAATAATTCACCCCTCCACTTT. The encoded protein is CASSPGAANNSPLHF. The rearrangement joins TRBV7-2 to TRBJ1-6; unclear D gene. The CDR3 length is 15 residues. The germline gives CDR1 SGHTA, CDR2 FQGNSA. V lost 5 bases to trimming and J lost 5 bases, with 13 bases between them.

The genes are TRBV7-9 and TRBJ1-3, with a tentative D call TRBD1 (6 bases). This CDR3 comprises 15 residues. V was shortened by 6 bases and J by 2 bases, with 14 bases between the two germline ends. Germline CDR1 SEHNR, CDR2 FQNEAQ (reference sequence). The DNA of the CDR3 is TGTGCCAGCAGGGGACAAGGTGGTCCTGGAAACACCATATATTTT. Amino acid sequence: CASRGQGGPGNTIYF.

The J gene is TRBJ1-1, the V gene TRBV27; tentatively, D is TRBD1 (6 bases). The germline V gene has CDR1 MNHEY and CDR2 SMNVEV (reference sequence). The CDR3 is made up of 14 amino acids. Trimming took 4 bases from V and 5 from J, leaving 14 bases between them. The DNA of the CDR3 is TGTGCCAGCAGTTCACAGGGTCTGGGGACTGAAGCTTTCTTT. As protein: CASSSQGLGTEAFF.

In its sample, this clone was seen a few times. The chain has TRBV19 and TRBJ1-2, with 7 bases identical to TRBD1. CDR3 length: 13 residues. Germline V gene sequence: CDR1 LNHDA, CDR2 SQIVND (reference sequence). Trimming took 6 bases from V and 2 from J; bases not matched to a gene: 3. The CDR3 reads CASRPGQNYGYTF. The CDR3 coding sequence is TGTGCCAGTAGACCGGGACAGAACTATGGCTACACCTTC.

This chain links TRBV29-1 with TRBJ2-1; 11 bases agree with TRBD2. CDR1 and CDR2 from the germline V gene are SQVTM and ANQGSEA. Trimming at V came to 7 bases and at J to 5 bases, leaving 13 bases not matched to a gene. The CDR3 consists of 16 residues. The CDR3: CSAYDSGGAEDNEQFF. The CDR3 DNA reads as TGCAGCGCTTACGATAGCGGGGGGGCGGAGGACAATGAGCAGTTCTTC.

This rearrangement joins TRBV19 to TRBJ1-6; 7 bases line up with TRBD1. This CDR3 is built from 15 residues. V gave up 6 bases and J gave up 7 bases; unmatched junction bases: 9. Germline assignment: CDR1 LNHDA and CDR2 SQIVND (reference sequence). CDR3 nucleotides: TGTGCCAGTAGCGACTGGGGACAGAAAAATTCACCCCTCCACTTT. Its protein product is CASSDWGQKNSPLHF. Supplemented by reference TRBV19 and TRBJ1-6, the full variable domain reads DGGITQSPKYLFRKEGQNVTLSCEQNLNHDAMYWYRQDPGQGLRLIYYSQIVNDFQKGDIAEGYSVSREKKESFPLTVTSAQKNPTAFYLCASSDWGQKNSPLHFGNGTRLTVT.

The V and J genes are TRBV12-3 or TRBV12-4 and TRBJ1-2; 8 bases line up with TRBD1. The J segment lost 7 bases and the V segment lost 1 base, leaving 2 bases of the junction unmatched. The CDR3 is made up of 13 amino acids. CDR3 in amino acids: CASSLGTGSGYTF. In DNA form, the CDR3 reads TGTGCCAGCAGTTTAGGGACAGGGAGTGGCTACACCTTC.

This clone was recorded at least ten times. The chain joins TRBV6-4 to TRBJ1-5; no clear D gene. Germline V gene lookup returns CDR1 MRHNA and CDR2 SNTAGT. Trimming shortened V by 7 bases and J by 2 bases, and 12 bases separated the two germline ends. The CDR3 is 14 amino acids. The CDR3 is CASNRGYGNQPQHF. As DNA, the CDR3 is TGTGCCAGCAATCGCGGGTATGGCAATCAGCCCCAGCATTTT.

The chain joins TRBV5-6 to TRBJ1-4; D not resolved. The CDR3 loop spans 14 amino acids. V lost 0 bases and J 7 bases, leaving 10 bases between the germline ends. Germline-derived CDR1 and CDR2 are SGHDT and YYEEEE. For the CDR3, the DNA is TGTGCCAGCAGCTTGGCAGTTGTTGGTGAAAAACTGTTTTTT. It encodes CASSLAVVGEKLFF.